This TCR beta chain was identified during a study of control samples from healthy donors and cancer patients. This clone was counted once. The CDR3 contains 13 residues. Germline V lookup: CDR1 SGHRS, CDR2 YFSETQ. V shed 6 bases, J shed 0 bases, and the junction held 3 bases outside the gene matches. Libraries were prepared by immunoSEQ multiplex PCR; TCRdb keeps only in-frame clonotypes and omits some of them. The sample shows roughly 400,000 clones, around nine tenths of them seen only once. The sample comprised PBMCs. This clonotype was obtained from a man aged 40-55 years with head and neck cancer. This sequence joins TRBV5-1 and TRBJ2-7, with TRBD1 identical over 7 bases. This chain's CDR3 is CASTGTDSYEQYF. The CDR3 DNA sequence: TGCGCCAGCACCGGGACAGACTCCTACGAGCAGTACTTC.